This TCR beta chain was captured in a study of beta chain features in type 1 diabetes. Sequencing targeted expressed TCRB transcripts, as all isolated RNA had been reverse transcribed. TCRdb's table, derived via immunoSEQ multiplex PCR, lists solely in-frame clones and lacks some. The sample records around 430,000 clones, roughly 30% being singletons. Whole-study findings and limits: There was a possibility that cDNA sequencing over-represented cells with high TCR expression.

In the case of this clone: Its antigen is unknown.

With 11 bases removed from V and 0 bases from J, the gap between germline ends came to 13 bases. This CDR3 has 13 residues. The germline V gene has CDR1 PRHDT and CDR2 FYEKMQ (reference sequence). This chain connects TRBV13 to TRBJ1-1; D is possibly TRBD1 (5 bases). The receptor comes from a man between 18 and 29 years old in good health. Specimen: naive CD4+ T cells from blood. CDR3 bases: TGTGCCTCCACTAGGGGACTGAACACTGAAGCTTTCTTT. Translating gives CASTRGLNTEAFF.